The 10 T cell receptor beta chains presented below share a single source sample, sequenced in a study of blood T cell repertoires in COVID-19 (dated by TCRdb to the early 2020s). The library was generated by the immunoSEQ multiplex PCR assay. What TCRdb holds here is the immuneACCESS table cut down to in-frame rearrangements. Part of the clones is not present; checked against another copy, under half of the missing clones reflect an unresolved V gene, and the others are unexplained. The sample yields 380,000 or so clones; 80% to 90% were counted once. Roughly 1.2% of the sample belongs to the ten largest clones. Input material: peripheral blood. The receptors stem from a man in his forties with acute or convalescent COVID-19.

This chain joins TRBV10-3 and TRBJ1-1; unclear D gene. Germline V CDR1 and CDR2: ENHRY, SYGVKD. Trimming pared 6 bases from V and 4 bases from J, leaving 12 bases between. The CDR3 has 13 residues. The CDR3 sequence is CAIRGPVGTEAFF. CDR3 DNA sequence: TGTGCCATCAGGGGCCCGGTGGGCACTGAAGCTTTCTTT.

This clone was seen a handful of times. The chain combines TRBV10-3 with TRBJ2-7; TRBD1 agrees at 8 bases. The CDR3 loop spans 16 amino acids. Unmatched junction bases numbered 13, after V lost 7 bases and J lost 2 bases. From germline, CDR1 is ENHRY and CDR2 SYGVKD. CDR3 loop: CAITSTRDRNTYEQYF. CDR3 coding DNA: TGTGCCATCACCTCAACACGGGACAGGAATACCTACGAGCAGTACTTC.

This chain links TRBV6-5 with TRBJ1-6; 9 bases agree with TRBD1. CDR3 length: 14 amino acids. Trimming took 2 bases from V and 7 from J; bases not matched to a gene: 0. Germline lookup yields CDR1 MNHEY and CDR2 SVGAGI. The DNA of the CDR3 is TGTGCCAGCAGTTACGACAGGGGGAATTCACCCCTCCACTTT. Its translation is CASSYDRGNSPLHF.

The chain has TRBV15 and TRBJ2-1; D call uncertain. Trimming removed 0 bases from V and 0 bases from J, with 12 bases in between. This CDR3 is built from 17 residues. CDR1 and CDR2 (germline): LNHNV, YYDKDF (reference sequence). CDR3 region: CATSRDYGPISYNEQFF. As DNA, the CDR3 is TGTGCCACCAGCAGAGATTATGGCCCGATCTCCTACAATGAGCAGTTCTTC.

V gene TRBV5-6 combines with J gene TRBJ2-7; tentatively, D is TRBD2 (6 bases). Trimming shortened V by 3 bases and J by 3 bases, and 19 bases separated the two germline ends. Germline lookup yields CDR1 SGHDT and CDR2 YYEEEE. This CDR3 contains 16 residues. The CDR3 here is CASSSVGTPRVYEQYF. As DNA, the CDR3 is TGTGCCAGCAGCTCGGTGGGGACTCCCCGGGTCTACGAGCAGTACTTC.

This clone was seen a single time. The chain combines TRBV6-5 with TRBJ1-2; D ambiguous. Germline-derived CDR1 and CDR2 are MNHEY and SVGAGI. The CDR3 is made up of 12 amino acids. V gave up 4 bases and J gave up 8 bases, with 11 bases separating them. CDR3 coding DNA: TGTGCCAGCAGTTTACCGTCCGGGGGCTACACCTTC. Amino acids: CASSLPSGGYTF.

This clone has more than one count but fewer than ten. The chain links TRBV7-9 to TRBJ1-1, with 7 bases aligning to TRBD1. Germline V gives CDR1 SEHNR, CDR2 FQNEAQ (reference sequence). This CDR3 is 13 amino acids long. Trimming cost V 6 bases and J 6 bases; bases outside gene matches: 7. CDR3 residues: CASRTTGRSEAFF. The CDR3 nucleotides are TGTGCCAGCAGAACGACAGGGCGGTCTGAAGCTTTCTTT.

V is TRBV9 and J is TRBJ2-1; 8 nucleotides line up with TRBD1. V lost 3 bases and J lost 3; bases outside the gene matches: 5. Germline values: CDR1 SGDLS, CDR2 YYNGEE. There are 15 residues in the CDR3. CDR3 DNA: TGTGCCAGCAGCGAGGACAGGGTCAACTACAATGAGCAGTTCTTC. Translating it yields CASSEDRVNYNEQFF.

The V gene is TRBV6-9, the J gene TRBJ2-7; 16 bases agree with TRBD2. This CDR3 has 20 amino acids. V lost 7 bases and J lost 0; bases outside the gene matches: 15. Germline V gives CDR1 MNHGY, CDR2 SVAAGI. The CDR3 DNA reads as TGTGCCAGCAACTTACCCCGGCGGGGACTAGCGGGGGGGACCTCCTACGAGCAGTACTTC. Residues: CASNLPRRGLAGGTSYEQYF.

J is TRBJ1-1 and V is TRBV19; D is unclear. CDR3 length: 14 amino acids. V shed 4 bases and J shed 7 bases, with 16 bases lying between them. Germline V CDR1 and CDR2: LNHDA, SQIVND (reference sequence). CDR3 amino acids: CASSRREGGDEAFF. CDR3 nucleotides: TGTGCCAGTAGTAGGCGAGAGGGCGGGGATGAAGCTTTCTTT.